Presented here are 8 T cell receptor beta chains from one specimen sequenced in a study of cytomegalovirus exposure and HLA in healthy donors. Primers included in the PCR were 60 Vbeta and 13 Jbeta primers. The repertoire was sequenced with immunoSEQ multiplex PCR; TCRdb's copy has only in-frame clones and lacks some. Of some 110,000 clones detected, about 61% appear once; the ten largest clones hold about 2.2%. The sequenced sample consisted of PBMCs. Receptor source: a woman aged 30 to 39 in good health and CMV-seronegative.

The rearrangement uses TRBV5-1 and TRBJ2-1; D is possibly TRBD1 (6 bases). Germline lookup yields CDR1 SGHRS and CDR2 YFSETQ. The CDR3 is 15 residues long. The ends were cut back, 6 bases at V and 5 bases at J, with 18 bases in the middle. The CDR3, as DNA: TGCGCCAGCATCGAAATCGCAGGGGTGAACAATGAGCAGTTCTTC. Encoded protein: CASIEIAGVNNEQFF.

The chain is built from TRBV6-6 and TRBJ1-5; tentative D call: TRBD1 (5 bases). Trimming left V 2 bases short and J 7 bases short, with 15 bases between. This CDR3 comprises 15 residues. The V gene's germline CDR1 is MNHNY and CDR2 SVGAGI (reference sequence). The CDR3 DNA is TGTGCCAGCAGTTACCGTTTAGGGTCAGGGCAGCCCCAGCATTTT. As protein: CASSYRLGSGQPQHF.

The chain links TRBV28 to TRBJ2-3; 9 bases are shared with TRBD1. Unmatched junction bases numbered 12, after V lost 6 bases and J lost 2 bases. Per germline, CDR1 MDHEN and CDR2 SYDVKM. The CDR3 is 17 residues long. CDR3 sequence reads: CASSRTPGTGFTDTQYF. CDR3 sequence (DNA): TGTGCCAGCAGCCGAACCCCCGGGACAGGGTTCACAGATACGCAGTATTTT.

V is TRBV7-3 and J is TRBJ2-5; 7 positions agree with TRBD1. V lost 2 bases to trimming and J lost 4 bases; unmatched junction nucleotides: 7. Germline V gene sequence: CDR1 SGHTA, CDR2 FQGTGA. The CDR3 extends over 15 amino acids. CDR3 loop: CASSLGQVIGETQYF. CDR3 sequence (DNA): TGTGCCAGCAGCTTAGGACAGGTTATTGGAGAGACCCAGTACTTC.

This clone was detected a few times. The chain carries TRBV4-2 and TRBJ1-5, with 7 bases lining up with TRBD1. Losses at the gene ends were 0 bases for V and 2 bases for J; bases not matched to a gene: 7. This CDR3 comprises 17 residues. Germline V gene data show CDR1 as LGHNA and CDR2 as YNFKEQ. The CDR3 spells CASSQDEAGGGNQPQHF. The DNA for the CDR3 is TGTGCCAGCAGCCAAGATGAGGCAGGGGGAGGCAATCAGCCCCAGCATTTT.

The chain uses TRBV7-9 and TRBJ1-5, with 7 positions matching TRBD1. Germline CDR1 is SEHNR and CDR2 is FQNEAQ (reference sequence). The junction had 5 bases not matched to a gene; V was cut back by 1 base and J by 5 bases. The CDR3 is made up of 15 amino acids. The CDR3 loop is CASSLGQGTHQPQHF. Written as DNA, the CDR3 is TGTGCCAGCAGCTTAGGACAGGGTACCCATCAGCCCCAGCATTTT.

DNA of the CDR3: TGTGCCAGCAGCATGGGCGGGCGCCTTGCGCAGTATTTT. Its translation: CASSMGGRLAQYF. The chain has TRBV5-6 and TRBJ2-3; tentatively, D is TRBD2 (5 bases). The germline V and J ends were trimmed by 4 bases and 10 bases, with 16 bases remaining between them. CDR3 length: 13 residues. Germline V CDR1 and CDR2: SGHDT, YYEEEE.

The chain has TRBV4-1 and TRBJ2-7; D is ambiguous. CDR1 is MGHRA and CDR2 is YSYEKL in the germline V gene. The CDR3 contains 12 residues. V lost 3 bases and J lost 6, with 9 bases in between. The CDR3 DNA reads TGCGCCAGCAGCCACCTCTCGGGCGAGCAGTACTTC. It is translated as CASSHLSGEQYF.